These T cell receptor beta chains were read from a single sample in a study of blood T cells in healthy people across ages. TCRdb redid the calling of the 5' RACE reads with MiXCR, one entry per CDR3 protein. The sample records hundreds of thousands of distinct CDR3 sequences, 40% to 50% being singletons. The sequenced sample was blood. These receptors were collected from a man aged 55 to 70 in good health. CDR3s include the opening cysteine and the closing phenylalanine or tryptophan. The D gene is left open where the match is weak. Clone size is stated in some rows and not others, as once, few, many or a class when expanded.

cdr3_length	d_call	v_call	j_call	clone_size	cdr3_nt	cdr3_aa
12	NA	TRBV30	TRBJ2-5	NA	TGCGCCTTTGGACGGTCGAAAGAGACCCAGTACTTC	CAFGRSKETQYF
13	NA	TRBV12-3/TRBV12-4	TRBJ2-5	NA	TGTGCCAGCAGTTTAACTAGGTGGGAGACCCAGTACTTC	CASSLTRWETQYF
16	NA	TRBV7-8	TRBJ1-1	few	TGTGCCAGCAGCTTAGCGCGATGGCAGGGGAACACTGAAGCTTTCTTT	CASSLARWQGNTEAFF
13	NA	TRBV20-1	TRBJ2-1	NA	TGCAGTGCTGGAAGGACCGGGGACCATGAGCAGTTCTTC	CSAGRTGDHEQFF
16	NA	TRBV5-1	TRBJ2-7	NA	TGCGCCAGCAGCTTGGGGCAAACCCTCGTGGACTACGAGCAGTACTTC	CASSLGQTLVDYEQYF
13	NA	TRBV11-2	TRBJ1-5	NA	TGTGCCAGCAGCTTAGAAGGGATTGAGCCCCAGCATTTT	CASSLEGIEPQHF
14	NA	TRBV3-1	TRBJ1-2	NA	TGTGCCAGCAGCCCGGGACGGACCTTCTATGGCTACACCTTC	CASSPGRTFYGYTF
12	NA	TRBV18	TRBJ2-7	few	TGTGCCAGCGCTCCCGGTTTCGACGAGCAGTACTTC	CASAPGFDEQYF
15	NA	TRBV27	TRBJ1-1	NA	TGTGCCAGCAGTTTATCGGGAGGAGTGAACACTGAAGCTTTCTTT	CASSLSGGVNTEAFF
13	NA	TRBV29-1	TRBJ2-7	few	TGCAGCGCCCACGAAGGGTTACCCTACGAGCAGTACTTC	CSAHEGLPYEQYF
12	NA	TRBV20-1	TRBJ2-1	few	TGCAGTGCTAGTGATCTGGGAGGCGAGCAGTTCTTC	CSASDLGGEQFF
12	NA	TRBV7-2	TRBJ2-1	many	TGTGCCAGCAGCCTGACAGGTTCTGAGCAGTTCTTC	CASSLTGSEQFF
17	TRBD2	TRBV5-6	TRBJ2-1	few	TGTGCCAGCAGCCTCTCCCAGGGACTAGCGGGGGGCAATGAGCAGTTCTTC	CASSLSQGLAGGNEQFF
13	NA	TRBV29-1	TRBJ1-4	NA	TGCAGCGTTGGGGCAGAGTGGGATGAAAAACTGTTTTTT	CSVGAEWDEKLFF
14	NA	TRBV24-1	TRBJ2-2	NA	TGTGCCACCAGTGATTTTTGGGGAGGCGGGGAGCTGTTTTTT	CATSDFWGGGELFF
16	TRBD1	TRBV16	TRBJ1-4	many	TGTGCCAGCAGCCAAAGACAGGGGGCGGCTAATGAAAAACTGTTTTTT	CASSQRQGAANEKLFF
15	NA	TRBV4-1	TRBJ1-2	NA	TGCGCCAGCAGCCAAGAAACGTCCAGGGCTGATGGCTACACCTTC	CASSQETSRADGYTF
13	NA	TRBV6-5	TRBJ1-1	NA	TGTGCCAGCAGTTACCTCACACGGACTGAAGCTTTCTTT	CASSYLTRTEAFF
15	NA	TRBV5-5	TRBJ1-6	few	TGTGCCAGCAGCTACCGGGAACAGTCGAATTCACCCCTCCACTTT	CASSYREQSNSPLHF
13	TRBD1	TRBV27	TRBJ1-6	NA	TGTGCCAGCGCAAAATCGGGACAGGGTCCCCTCCACTTT	CASAKSGQGPLHF
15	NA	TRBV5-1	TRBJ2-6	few	TGCGCCAGCAGCAATTACAGCTCTGGGGCCAACGTCCTGACTTTC	CASSNYSSGANVLTF
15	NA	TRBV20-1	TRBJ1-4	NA	TGCAGTGCTAGAGATCGCAGGACAACTAATGAAAAACTGTTTTTT	CSARDRRTTNEKLFF
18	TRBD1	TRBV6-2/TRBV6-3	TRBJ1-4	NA	TGTGCCAGCAGAGACGACAGGGGACGATTTACAACTAATGAAAAACTGTTTTTT	CASRDDRGRFTTNEKLFF
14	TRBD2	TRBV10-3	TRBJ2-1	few	TGTGCCATCAGAGGGACTAGCGGGTCCAATGAGCAGTTCTTC	CAIRGTSGSNEQFF
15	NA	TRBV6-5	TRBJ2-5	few	TGTGCCAGCAGTTACTCTCTGGGACAACTACGAATGGCGTACTTC	CASSYSLGQLRMAYF
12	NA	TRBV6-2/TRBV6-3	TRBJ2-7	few	TGTGCCAGCAGTAGACCCCTCTACGAGCAGTACTTC	CASSRPLYEQYF
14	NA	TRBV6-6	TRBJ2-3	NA	TGTGCCAGCAGTTATCTAGGACCCACAGATACGCAGTATTTT	CASSYLGPTDTQYF
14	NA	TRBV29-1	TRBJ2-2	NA	TGCAGCGTCATGACTAGTTCAAACACCGGGGAGCTGTTTTTT	CSVMTSSNTGELFF
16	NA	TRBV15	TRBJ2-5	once	TGTGCCACCAGCAGAGATCGAGGGCGCAGTAAAGAGACCCAGTACTTC	CATSRDRGRSKETQYF
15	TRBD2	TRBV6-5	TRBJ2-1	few	TGTGCCAGCAGGACTGGGACTAGCGGGGGGGTAGGGCAGTTCTTC	CASRTGTSGGVGQFF
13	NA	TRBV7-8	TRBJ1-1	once	TGTGCCGGCACATGGACAATGAACACTGAAGCTTTCTTT	CAGTWTMNTEAFF
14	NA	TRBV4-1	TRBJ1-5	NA	TGCGCCAGCAGCCAAGAGTTCGGGGGATGGCCCCAGCATTTT	CASSQEFGGWPQHF
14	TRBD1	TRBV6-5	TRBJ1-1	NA	TGTGCCAGCAGTGGATTAGAGGGGGCTACTGAAGCTTTCTTT	CASSGLEGATEAFF
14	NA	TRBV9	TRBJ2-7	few	TGTGCCAGCAGCTCCGGACAGTTCCCCTACGAGCAGTACTTC	CASSSGQFPYEQYF
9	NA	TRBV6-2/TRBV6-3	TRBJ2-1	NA	TGTGCCAGTCGGAGGGAGCAGTTCTTC	CASRREQFF
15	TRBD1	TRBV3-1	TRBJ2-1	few	TGTGCCAGCAGCCAAGGGACAGGGGGCTTTAATGAGCAGTTCTTC	CASSQGTGGFNEQFF
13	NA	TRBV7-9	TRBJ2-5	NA	TGTGCCAGCAGTTCTCCTCGAGAAGAGACCCAGTACTTC	CASSSPREETQYF
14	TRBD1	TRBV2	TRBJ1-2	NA	TGTGCCAGCAGAGTCCCGGGACAGGGTACTGGCTACACCTTC	CASRVPGQGTGYTF
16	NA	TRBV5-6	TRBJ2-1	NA	TGTGCCAGCACCATTCCCGCGGAAGGGCCCTACAATGAGCAGTTCTTC	CASTIPAEGPYNEQFF
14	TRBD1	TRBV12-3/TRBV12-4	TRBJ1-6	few	TGTGCCAGCAGTTTCGGACAGGCTAATTCACCCCTCCACTTT	CASSFGQANSPLHF
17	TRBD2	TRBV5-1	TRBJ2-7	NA	TGCGCCAGCAGCTTGGCCTCGGCAAGCGGGGGGCTCTACGAGCAGTACTTC	CASSLASASGGLYEQYF
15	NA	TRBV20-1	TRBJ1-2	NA	TGCAGTGCTAGAGATCGGCAGGGGATTAACTATGGCTACACCTTC	CSARDRQGINYGYTF
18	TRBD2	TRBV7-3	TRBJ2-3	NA	TGTGCCAGCAGTCCAACTAGCGGGGGCCGAGACGCTAGGGATACGCAGTATTTT	CASSPTSGGRDARDTQYF
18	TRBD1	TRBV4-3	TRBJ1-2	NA	TGCGCCAGCAGCCAATCGACAGGGGCCCCGACGGCGGGCTATGGCTACACCTTC	CASSQSTGAPTAGYGYTF
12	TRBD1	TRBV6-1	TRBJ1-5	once	TGTGCCAGCAGTGACAGGACAGGGGGCTGGCATTTT	CASSDRTGGWHF
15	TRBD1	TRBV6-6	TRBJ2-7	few	TGTGCCAGCAGACCCGAAGGGACAGGGTCCCACGAGCAGTACTTC	CASRPEGTGSHEQYF
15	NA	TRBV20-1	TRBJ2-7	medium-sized	TGCAGTGCTAGATACCTGAGATCTCCGTCCTACGAGCAGTACTTC	CSARYLRSPSYEQYF
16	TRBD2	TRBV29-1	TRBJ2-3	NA	TGCAGCGGTGGGGCAGTTAGCGGGGACCGCACAGATACGCAGTATTTT	CSGGAVSGDRTDTQYF